Each of the 23 T cell receptor beta chains below was sequenced from the same sample in a study of ipilimumab plus nivolumab after autologous stem cell transplantation. The method was immunoSEQ multiplex PCR; TCRdb's version includes in-frame clones alone and lacks a portion of them. Of 8,000 to 10,000 clones in the sample, 60% to 80% were seen once. Sequencing was performed on PBMCs, taken in a trial of ipilimumab plus nivolumab as post-transplant consolidation. These receptor sequences come from a female donor with multiple myeloma.

CDR3 coding DNA: TGCGCCAGCAGCTTGGTTGGAACGAACAATGAGCAGTTCTTC. This translates into CASSLVGTNNEQFF. The gene calls are TRBV5-1 and TRBJ2-1; unclear D gene. Germline assignment: CDR1 SGHRS and CDR2 YFSETQ. V was shortened by 0 bases and J by 5 bases, with 9 bases between the two germline ends. CDR3 size: 14 residues. The full variable domain, its missing parts supplied by reference TRBV5-1 and TRBJ2-1, is KAGVTQTPRYLIKTRGQQVTLSCSPISGHRSVSWYQQTPGQGLQFLFEYFSETQRNKGNFPGRFSGRQFSNSRSEMNVSTLELGDSALYLCASSLVGTNNEQFFGPGTRLTVL.

As DNA, the CDR3 is TGTGCCAGTGGCGAACGGGGTTCCGGGGAGCTGTTTTTT. It translates to CASGERGSGELFF. J is TRBJ2-2 and V is TRBV19; D possibly corresponds to TRBD2 (5 bases). The CDR3 extends over 13 amino acids. Germline values: CDR1 LNHDA, CDR2 SQIVND (reference sequence). V lost 8 bases and J lost 6, with 13 bases in between.

The genes are TRBV11-2 and TRBJ2-1; 12 bases line up with TRBD2. Unmatched junction bases numbered 10, after V lost 4 bases and J lost 6 bases. The germline V gene has CDR1 SGHAT and CDR2 FQNNGV. The CDR3 totals 17 residues. Here the CDR3 reads CASSSAGTSGPSNEQFF. DNA of the CDR3: TGTGCCAGCAGCTCGGCCGGGACTAGCGGGCCGAGCAATGAGCAGTTCTTC.

The chain uses TRBV4-1 and TRBJ1-6; D not certain. The CDR3 covers 16 residues. From germline, CDR1 is MGHRA and CDR2 YSYEKL. Trimming pared 0 bases from V and 2 bases from J, leaving 8 bases between. The chain's CDR3 is CASSQDAVPYNSPLHF. In DNA, the CDR3 is TGCGCCAGCAGCCAAGACGCCGTCCCCTATAATTCACCCCTCCACTTT.

The chain recombines TRBV5-4 with TRBJ2-5; D is perhaps TRBD2 (5 bases). The CDR3 is 13 amino acids. Germline CDR1 and CDR2: SGHNT and YYREEE (reference sequence). Trimming took off 1 base at V and 3 bases at J, with 7 bases between the two ends. The CDR3 DNA is TGTGCCAGCAGCTTGCCGGGAAAAGAGACCCAGTACTTC. The encoded protein is CASSLPGKETQYF.

Turning to this clone: Other DNA sequences in the same sample also yield this CDR3. This sequence joins TRBV7-8 and TRBJ2-2, with TRBD1 as a possible D gene (5 bases). In germline, CDR1 is SGHVS, CDR2 FQNEAQ. The CDR3 has 15 amino acids. Trimming removed 1 base from V and 5 bases from J, with 11 bases in between. The CDR3, as DNA: TGTGCCAGCAGCTTAGTTAGGGGTGGGACCGGGGAGCTGTTTTTT. Residues: CASSLVRGGTGELFF.

The rearrangement links TRBV10-2 to TRBJ2-1; tentatively, D is TRBD2 (6 bases). V gave up 6 bases and J gave up 0 bases, with 18 bases separating them. This CDR3 comprises 17 residues. The germline V gene has CDR1 WSHSY and CDR2 SAAADI. CDR3 bases: TGCGCCAGCAGCCCACTGGGACGGGAGAGCTCCTACAATGAGCAGTTCTTC. This sequence encodes CASSPLGRESSYNEQFF.

This sequence joins TRBV7-9 and TRBJ2-7; 8 bases fit TRBD2. The CDR3 totals 14 residues. Trimming cost V 5 bases and J 7 bases; bases outside gene matches: 10. The germline V gene has CDR1 SEHNR and CDR2 FQNEAQ (reference sequence). The CDR3 coding sequence is TGTGCCAGCAGCCCAACGGGAGGGGCGGGGGAGCAGTACTTC. Translation: CASSPTGGAGEQYF.

Remarks on this clone: At one boundary the junction diverges from the germline segment, which might be a read error. The chain recombines TRBV7-9 with TRBJ1-3; the D is unclear. The germline V gene encodes CDR1 SEHNR and CDR2 FQNEAQ (reference sequence). The CDR3 covers 15 residues. CDR3 amino acids: CASSLAQISFSTIYF. The DNA of the CDR3 is TGTGCCAGCAGCCTAGCCCAGATCTCTTTTTCCACCATATATTTT. Drawing the rest from reference TRBV7-9 and TRBJ1-3, the complete variable domain is DTGVSQNPRHKITKRGQNVTFRCDPISEHNRLYWYRQTLGQGPEFLTYFQNEAQLEKSRLLSDRFSAERPKGSFSTLEIQRTEQGDSAMYLCASSLAQISFSTIYFGEGSWLTVV.

The chain links TRBV19 to TRBJ1-1; 9 bases line up with TRBD1. From germline, CDR1 is LNHDA and CDR2 SQIVND (reference sequence). V dropped 3 bases and J dropped 4; count of bases not matched to a gene: 15. CDR3 length equals 18 residues. CDR3 in amino acids: CASSIGGQGLRRFTEAFF. DNA of the CDR3: TGTGCCAGTAGTATCGGTGGACAGGGGTTAAGACGATTCACTGAAGCTTTCTTT.

This clone was detected only once. The chain has TRBV23-1 and TRBJ2-7; tentative D call: TRBD2 (6 bases). TRBV23-1 falls under the ORF class, with uncertain function. Trimming left V 4 bases short and J 5 bases short, with 6 bases between. This CDR3 region has 11 residues. CDR3 sequence: CASSPGDEQYF. In DNA, the CDR3 is TGCGCCAGCAGTCCGGGAGACGAGCAGTACTTC.

V gene TRBV2 combines with J gene TRBJ1-2, with no clear D. Germline lookup yields CDR1 SNHLY and CDR2 FYNNEI. V lost 1 base and J lost 0, with 12 bases in between. The CDR3 is 16 residues long. The CDR3: CASSEGVQPANYGYTF. CDR3 nucleotide sequence: TGTGCCAGCAGTGAAGGGGTACAGCCCGCTAACTATGGCTACACCTTC. Full variable domain (rest looked up from reference TRBV2 and TRBJ1-2): EPEVTQTPSHQVTQMGQEVILRCVPISNHLYFYWYRQILGQKVEFLVSFYNNEISEKSEIFDDQFSVERPDGSNFTLKIRSTKLEDSAMYFCASSEGVQPANYGYTFGSGTRLTVV.

The chain recombines TRBV21-1 with TRBJ2-5. TRBV21-1 is designated a pseudogene. The CDR3 consists of 11 residues. This CDR3 is CASSKQETQYF. As DNA, the CDR3 is TGTGCCAGCAGCAAGCAAGAGACCCAGTACTTC.

The chain is built from TRBV4-3 and TRBJ2-7; 9 positions match TRBD2. Germline V lookup: CDR1 LGHNA, CDR2 YSLEER. This CDR3 contains 16 residues. With V trimmed by 1 base and J by 0 bases, 4 bases remained unmatched. For the CDR3, the DNA is TGCGCCAGCAGCCAAGGACTAGCGGATAGCTCCTACGAGCAGTACTTC. Amino acids: CASSQGLADSSYEQYF.

V is TRBV2 and J is TRBJ2-1, with TRBD2 as a possible D gene (5 bases). Trimming removed 6 bases at V and 5 bases at J, with 11 bases between. CDR1 is SNHLY and CDR2 is FYNNEI in the germline V gene. The CDR3 sequence is 13 residues long. Here the CDR3 DNA reads TGTGCCAGCAGGCTACTAGGAAACAATGAGCAGTTCTTC. It codes for CASRLLGNNEQFF.

The V gene is TRBV11-3, the J gene TRBJ1-1; D is uncertain. Germline assignment: CDR1 SGHNT and CDR2 YENEEA. This CDR3 spans 13 amino acids. Between the trimmed V and J ends, which lost 5 bases and 2 bases, there was a span of 9 bases. CDR3 sequence reads: CASSLTTNTEAFF. CDR3 DNA sequence: TGTGCCAGCAGCCTTACAACTAACACTGAAGCTTTCTTT.

The chain uses TRBV7-9 and TRBJ2-4; D remains ambiguous. The CDR3 covers 12 residues. CDR1 is SEHNR, CDR2 FQNEAQ, per germline (reference sequence). V lost 3 bases and J 6 bases, leaving 6 bases between the germline ends. CDR3 residues: CASSFDGNIQYF. The CDR3 DNA sequence: TGTGCCAGCAGCTTCGACGGAAACATTCAGTACTTC.

The rearrangement links TRBV29-1 to TRBJ1-2; 7 bases are a match to TRBD1. From germline, CDR1 is SQVTM and CDR2 ANQGSEA. J was trimmed by 1 base and V by 6 bases; bases with no gene match: 8. This CDR3 has 14 residues. CDR3 protein: CSVHDRDDNYGYTF. The CDR3, as DNA: TGCAGCGTACACGACAGGGACGATAACTATGGCTACACCTTC. Based on the CDR3 plus reference TRBV29-1 and TRBJ1-2, the full variable domain is SAVISQKPSRDICQRGTSLTIQCQVDSQVTMMFWYRQQPGQSLTLIATANQGSEATYESGFVIDKFPISRPNLTFSTLTVSNMSPEDSSIYLCSVHDRDDNYGYTFGSGTRLTVV.

V gene TRBV5-1 combines with J gene TRBJ2-5, with D unclear. Germline assignment: CDR1 SGHRS and CDR2 YFSETQ. The CDR3 is made up of 15 amino acids. Trimming stripped 2 bases from V and 2 bases from J, with 13 bases between. Here the CDR3 DNA reads TGCGCCAGCAGCTTAAACAGACCCCTACAAGAGACCCAGTACTTC. This gives the protein CASSLNRPLQETQYF.

This clone counts as medium-sized. The V gene is TRBV28, the J gene TRBJ2-6; D ambiguous. The CDR3 is 15 amino acids. CDR1 is MDHEN and CDR2 is SYDVKM in the germline V gene. The V gene lost 4 bases and the J gene lost 2 bases, with 9 bases spanning the gap. CDR3 amino acids: CASSSASPGANVLTF. The CDR3 DNA sequence: TGTGCCAGCAGTTCGGCGTCTCCTGGGGCCAACGTCCTGACTTTC.

The chain joins TRBV7-3 to TRBJ2-3; D remains ambiguous. Between the trimmed V and J ends, which lost 4 bases and 1 base, there was a span of 12 bases. Germline V lookup: CDR1 SGHTA, CDR2 FQGTGA. The CDR3 sequence is 15 residues long. CDR3 region: CASSSTRDGTDTQYF. CDR3 bases: TGTGCCAGCAGCTCAACCAGAGATGGCACAGATACGCAGTATTTT.

The chain has TRBV28 and TRBJ2-6; D gene uncertain. The V end lost 7 bases, the J end lost 0 bases, and 7 bases lay between the germline ends. Per the germline V gene, CDR1 is MDHEN and CDR2 is SYDVKM. CDR3 length equals 14 residues. The CDR3 DNA is TGTGCCAGCAATGATGGCTCTGGGGCCAACGTCCTGACTTTC. It yields the protein CASNDGSGANVLTF. Drawing the rest from reference TRBV28 and TRBJ2-6, the complete variable domain is DVKVTQSSRYLVKRTGEKVFLECVQDMDHENMFWYRQDPGLGLRLIYFSYDVKMKEKGDIPEGYSVSREKKERFSLILESASTNQTSMYLCASNDGSGANVLTFGAGSRLTVL.

This clone appeared a few times. This rearrangement joins TRBV28 to TRBJ1-2; a weak D match, TRBD1 (5 bases). The V end lost 6 bases, the J end lost 5 bases, and 16 bases lay between the germline ends. The CDR3 spans 14 residues. Germline loops: CDR1 MDHEN, CDR2 SYDVKM. The CDR3 sequence is CASRPHLGGYGYTF. For the CDR3, the DNA is TGTGCCAGCAGACCTCACCTTGGGGGTTATGGCTACACCTTC.